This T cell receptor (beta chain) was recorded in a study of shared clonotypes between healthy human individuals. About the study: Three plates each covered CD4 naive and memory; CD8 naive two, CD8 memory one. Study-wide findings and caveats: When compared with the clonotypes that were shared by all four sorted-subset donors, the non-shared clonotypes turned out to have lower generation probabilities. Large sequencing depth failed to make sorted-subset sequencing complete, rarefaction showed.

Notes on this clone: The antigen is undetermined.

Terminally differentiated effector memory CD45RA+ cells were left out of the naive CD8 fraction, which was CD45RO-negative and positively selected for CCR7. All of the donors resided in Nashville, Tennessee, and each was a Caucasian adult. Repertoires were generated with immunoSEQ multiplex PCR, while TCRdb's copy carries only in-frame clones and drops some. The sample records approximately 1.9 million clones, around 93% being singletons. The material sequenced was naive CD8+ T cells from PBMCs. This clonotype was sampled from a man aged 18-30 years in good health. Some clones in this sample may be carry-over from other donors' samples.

CDR3 loop: CASSKVGIVFDNEQFF. CDR3 DNA: TGTGCCAGCAGTAAAGTGGGGATAGTATTTGACAATGAGCAGTTCTTC. The rearrangement links TRBV28 to TRBJ2-1, with D uncertain. Trimming pared 5 bases from V and 5 bases from J, leaving 19 bases between. The CDR3 covers 16 residues. Germline-derived CDR1 and CDR2 are MDHEN and SYDVKM.